A selection of T cell receptor beta chains follows, all from one sample in a study of T-cell reconstitution after alpha-beta-depleted transplantation in children. TCRdb reanalysed the PCR reads using MiXCR and keeps one entry per CDR3 protein. The profile covers around 440,000 distinct CDR3 sequences, with about 16% appearing a single time and 25% to 30% taken by the ten largest. The specimen comprised PBMCs, mostly from graft donor cells, sampled 360 days after TCRalphabeta/CD19-depleted stem cell transplant. The receptors here all came from a boy under two years old who had a stem cell transplant for Wiskott-Aldrich syndrome, so the T cells may come from the graft donor. CDR3s leave out the opening cysteine and the closing phenylalanine or tryptophan. Clone size is stated in some rows and not others, as once, few, many or a class when expanded.

v_gene,abundance,j_gene,CDR3aa
TRBV11-3,few,TRBJ2-1,ASSSQGRNEQF
TRBV4-1,.,TRBJ2-3,ASSQVLGDTQY
TRBV6-4,.,TRBJ2-2,TSSLETGYTQLNTGELF
TRBV7-6,.,TRBJ2-1,ASSLEMGQGFDNEQF
TRBV18,.,TRBJ2-4,ASSPKRLAGVAKNIQY
TRBV10-3,.,TRBJ2-3,AISEQGAPDTQY
TRBV6-2/TRBV6-3,once,TRBJ2-7,ASSATDSYEQY
TRBV12-3/TRBV12-4,.,TRBJ2-2,ASSFWGVTGELF
TRBV20-1,few,TRBJ2-4,SAIRQSPPRDIQY
TRBV28,few,TRBJ2-5,ASSLDRSSRDQETQY
TRBV11-2,.,TRBJ2-5,ASSWGLTGRMEETQY
TRBV24-1,.,TRBJ2-3,ATSDWIAGGSDTQY
TRBV20-1,.,TRBJ2-1,SAMTPGLASNNEQF
TRBV5-1,few,TRBJ1-3,ASSEDRTYSGNTIY
TRBV27,.,TRBJ1-1,ASRRGWVNTEAF
TRBV13,few,TRBJ2-1,ASRQTGGQQF
TRBV5-1,few,TRBJ2-1,ASSLRPQPSGGAVNEQF
TRBV7-8,.,TRBJ2-7,ASRFQGALTYEQY
TRBV12-3/TRBV12-4,few,TRBJ2-5,ASTKGGLQQETQY
TRBV10-2,few,TRBJ1-3,ASRDSSGNTIY
TRBV15,few,TRBJ2-2,ATSRDKWAGELF
TRBV5-1,few,TRBJ2-2,ASSISGDNTGELF
TRBV5-1,few,TRBJ1-2,ASSLGTHPFYGYT
TRBV3-1,.,TRBJ2-7,ASSLFLGRTPYEQY
TRBV28,.,TRBJ2-7,ASSLSPLGQY
TRBV20-1,.,TRBJ2-1,SASDPSGNNEQF
TRBV5-1,few,TRBJ2-5,ASSFRTQETQY
TRBV6-1,many,TRBJ2-7,ASAKDWTYEQY
TRBV7-9,.,TRBJ2-7,ASSLSPGIEQY
TRBV13,many,TRBJ2-7,ASSIGRSYEQY
TRBV18,.,TRBJ2-3,ASSSGAGDTQY
TRBV5-6,few,TRBJ2-1,ASRAAGALSYNEQF
TRBV12-3/TRBV12-4,.,TRBJ2-1,ASSRDSHVNEQF
TRBV11-2,.,TRBJ2-7,ASSLKGPSGSFYEQY
TRBV12-3/TRBV12-4,.,TRBJ2-7,ASSLRRFYEQY
TRBV11-2,.,TRBJ2-3,ASSPRQPLAGNTDTQY
TRBV5-1,few,TRBJ2-1,ASSVRDQGNEQF
TRBV5-1,few,TRBJ2-7,ASTRQGPAYEQY
TRBV12-3/TRBV12-4,.,TRBJ2-5,ASSPRDRAETQY
TRBV6-2/TRBV6-3,.,TRBJ2-7,ASSPPRKKVYEQY
TRBV5-5,.,TRBJ2-7,ASSLWRDRYSYEQY
TRBV15,few,TRBJ2-7,ATRGTGPPEQY
TRBV5-1,.,TRBJ1-1,ASSLDSTEAF
TRBV7-7,.,TRBJ2-1,ASSPLAGGRYEQF
TRBV29-1,.,TRBJ2-3,SVGGLLTDTQY